Following are 20 T cell receptor beta chains from one sample sequenced in a study of blood T cell repertoires in COVID-19. Sequencing used immunoSEQ multiplex PCR; TCRdb keeps in-frame clones, though not all of them. The data show nearly 70,000 clones, with roughly 80% seen just once and around 9.6% held by the top ten. Source material: peripheral blood. The receptors stem from a woman older than 75 with acute or convalescent COVID-19.

The genes are TRBV6-6 and TRBJ2-1, with 8 bases fitting TRBD2. J was trimmed by 9 bases and V by 4 bases; bases with no gene match: 5. Germline CDR1 reads MNHNY; CDR2 reads SVGAGI (reference sequence). This CDR3 has 13 residues. The CDR3 DNA follows: TGTGCCAGCAGTTTCCTAGCGGGCGGTGAGCAGTTCTTC. This translates into CASSFLAGGEQFF.

The chain couples TRBV12-5 to TRBJ1-1; TRBD1 aligns across 7 bases. This CDR3 comprises 14 residues. Per germline, CDR1 LGHNT and CDR2 FRNRAP. V was pared by 6 bases and J by 1 base, with 5 bases of the junction left unmatched. The CDR3 sequence: CASGQGQENTEAFF. The DNA for the CDR3 is TGTGCTAGTGGCCAAGGACAGGAGAACACTGAAGCTTTCTTT.

The chain employs TRBV19 and TRBJ1-4, with 7 positions matching TRBD1. Per germline, CDR1 LNHDA and CDR2 SQIVND (reference sequence). The J segment lost 3 bases and the V segment lost 5 bases, leaving 9 bases of the junction unmatched. The CDR3 is 16 amino acids. CDR3 nucleotide sequence: TGTGCCAGTAGTGTGACAGGGAAGGCGTCTAATGAAAAACTGTTTTTT. This codes for CASSVTGKASNEKLFF.

J is TRBJ2-3 and V is TRBV5-6, with TRBD2 matching over 9 bases. Looked up from germline, CDR1 is SGHDT and CDR2 is YYEEEE. The V and J ends lost 5 bases and 2 bases, in that order; junction bases with no gene match: 6. The CDR3 consists of 15 residues. In nucleotides, the CDR3 is TGTGCCAGCAGGCAGACTAGCGGACTCACAGATACGCAGTATTTT. It encodes CASRQTSGLTDTQYF.

V and J are TRBV7-2 and TRBJ2-1, with 9 bases aligning to TRBD1. This CDR3 has 18 amino acids. V lost 4 bases to trimming and J lost 3 bases; unmatched junction nucleotides: 13. Germline assignment: CDR1 SGHTA and CDR2 FQGNSA. The CDR3 here is CASSYLGPGQGLYNEQFF. The DNA of the CDR3 is TGTGCCAGCAGCTACTTGGGACCGGGACAGGGACTCTACAATGAGCAGTTCTTC.

V and J are TRBV5-1 and TRBJ2-1; D unclear. The ends were cut back, 0 bases at V and 5 bases at J, with 9 bases in the middle. Germline V gives CDR1 SGHRS, CDR2 YFSETQ. The CDR3 is 14 amino acids. The CDR3 protein is CASSLVGTNNEQFF. In DNA form, the CDR3 reads TGCGCCAGCAGCTTGGTAGGTACTAACAATGAGCAGTTCTTC.

This clone was detected only a few times. The rearrangement links TRBV2 to TRBJ1-2; TRBD1 is a possible D gene (6 bases). CDR1 is SNHLY and CDR2 is FYNNEI in the germline V gene. With 4 bases removed from V and 0 bases from J, the gap between germline ends came to 18 bases. This CDR3 spans 17 amino acids. The CDR3 sequence is CASSVLDSVSANYGYTF. The DNA of the CDR3 is TGTGCCAGCAGTGTCCTGGACAGTGTTTCAGCTAACTATGGCTACACCTTC. The full variable domain, completed using reference TRBV2 and TRBJ1-2, is EPEVTQTPSHQVTQMGQEVILRCVPISNHLYFYWYRQILGQKVEFLVSFYNNEISEKSEIFDDQFSVERPDGSNFTLKIRSTKLEDSAMYFCASSVLDSVSANYGYTFGSGTRLTVV.

The chain joins TRBV18 to TRBJ1-2, with 7 bases identical to TRBD1. The V segment lost 5 bases and the J segment 3 bases; nucleotides outside the gene matches: 12. In germline, CDR1 is KGHSH, CDR2 LQKENI. This CDR3 spans 16 amino acids. The CDR3 loop reads CASSSTPRQGDYGYTF. CDR3 in DNA: TGTGCCAGCTCATCGACCCCTCGACAGGGCGACTATGGCTACACCTTC.

This clone appeared a single time. The V and J genes are TRBV5-4 and TRBJ2-7; 8 bases map to TRBD1. The CDR3 loop spans 14 amino acids. V was clipped by 0 bases and J by 2 bases; unmatched bases: 1. CDR1 and CDR2 from the germline V gene are SGHNT and YYREEE (reference sequence). DNA of the CDR3: TGTGCCAGCAGCTTGGGGGGACAGGCCTACGAGCAGTACTTC. Translation gives CASSLGGQAYEQYF.

The V and J genes are TRBV10-3 and TRBJ2-5, with 10 bases fitting TRBD2. This CDR3 is 16 amino acids long. V was pared by 4 bases and J by 3 bases, with 8 bases of the junction left unmatched. Germline assignment: CDR1 ENHRY and CDR2 SYGVKD. CDR3 amino acids: CAISGSSGGPEETQYF. The CDR3 DNA reads as TGTGCCATCAGTGGGTCTAGCGGGGGACCGGAAGAGACCCAGTACTTC.

The V gene is TRBV11-2, the J gene TRBJ2-1; 8 bases align to TRBD1. V lost 1 base to trimming and J lost 6 bases; unmatched junction nucleotides: 2. CDR1 is SGHAT, CDR2 FQNNGV, per germline. The CDR3 loop spans 14 amino acids. The CDR3 DNA is TGTGCCAGCAGCTTAGTCACAGGGGGCAATGAGCAGTTCTTC. Amino acid sequence: CASSLVTGGNEQFF.

The CDR3 region is CASSYELAGDGYTF. The CDR3 nucleotides read TGTGCCAGCAGTTACGAGCTTGCAGGGGATGGCTACACCTTC. The V call is TRBV6-5, the J call TRBJ1-2; D might be TRBD1 (6 bases). V gave up 2 bases and J gave up 6 bases, with 13 bases separating them. The CDR3 sequence is 14 residues long. From germline, CDR1 is MNHEY and CDR2 SVGAGI.

The rearrangement joins TRBV18 to TRBJ2-1, with D perhaps TRBD1 (5 bases). Trimming took 3 bases from V and 4 from J, leaving 7 bases between them. The CDR3 loop spans 13 amino acids. Germline assignment: CDR1 KGHSH and CDR2 LQKENI. This CDR3 reads CASSPAGYNEQFF. CDR3 sequence (DNA): TGTGCCAGCTCACCCGCAGGGTACAATGAGCAGTTCTTC.

This clone was observed a few times. The chain has TRBV11-1 and TRBJ2-3; D might be TRBD2 (7 bases). Germline V lookup: CDR1 SGHAT, CDR2 FQDESV (reference sequence). The V end lost 5 bases, the J end lost 3 bases, and 18 bases lay between the germline ends. The CDR3 spans 16 residues. In nucleotides, the CDR3 is TGTGCCAGCAGCAAAAAGGGGGGGATACGGACAGATACGCAGTATTTT. Translation: CASSKKGGIRTDTQYF.

V usage is TRBV7-2 and J usage is TRBJ1-5, with 7 positions matching TRBD1. This CDR3 is 16 amino acids long. The V segment lost 5 bases and the J segment 0 bases; nucleotides outside the gene matches: 7. Germline V gives CDR1 SGHTA, CDR2 FQGNSA. CDR3 coding DNA: TGTGCCAGCAGCAAATGGGACAGCTCTAGCAATCAGCCCCAGCATTTT. Its translation: CASSKWDSSSNQPQHF.

This clone was detected only a few times. This chain connects TRBV19 to TRBJ1-1, with D possibly being TRBD1 (6 bases). The germline V gene encodes CDR1 LNHDA and CDR2 SQIVND (reference sequence). Trimming cost V 7 bases and J 3 bases, with 12 bases left between them. This CDR3 region has 13 residues. The CDR3 protein is CASTQRGYTEAFF. The CDR3 DNA reads TGTGCCAGTACCCAAAGGGGGTACACTGAAGCTTTCTTT.

The chain has TRBV6-5 and TRBJ2-3, with 10 bases aligning to TRBD2. V gave up 6 bases and J gave up 2 bases; unmatched junction bases: 5. The CDR3 contains 15 residues. CDR1 is MNHEY and CDR2 is SVGAGI in the germline V gene. The CDR3 DNA is TGTGCCAGCAGCGTAGGACTAGCGGTCACAGATACGCAGTATTTT. This sequence encodes CASSVGLAVTDTQYF.

The chain recombines TRBV20-1 with TRBJ1-1, with TRBD1 identical over 8 bases. CDR1 and CDR2 (germline): DFQATT, SNEGSKA (reference sequence). This CDR3 is built from 14 residues. J lost 1 base, V lost 3 bases, and 4 bases had no gene match. The CDR3 region is CSASAQGANTEAFF. The DNA of the CDR3 is TGCAGTGCTAGTGCGCAGGGGGCGAACACTGAAGCTTTCTTT.

The chain uses TRBV5-6 and TRBJ2-1; D may be TRBD1 (6 bases). The length of the CDR3 is 14 residues. Per the germline V gene, CDR1 is SGHDT and CDR2 is YYEEEE. The ends were cut back, 3 bases at V and 7 bases at J, with 14 bases in the middle. CDR3 loop: CASSSTGRGNEQFF. DNA for the CDR3: TGTGCCAGCAGCTCGACAGGTAGGGGGAATGAGCAGTTCTTC.

This clone was found a few times. This chain uses TRBV11-1 with TRBJ1-6; weak D call: TRBD1 (6 bases). Trimming left V 7 bases short and J 9 bases short, with 13 bases between. This CDR3 region has 13 residues. The germline V gene encodes CDR1 SGHAT and CDR2 FQDESV (reference sequence). Here the CDR3 DNA reads TGTGCCAGCAAACAGGGTCTCGGTTCACCCCTCCACTTT. It yields the protein CASKQGLGSPLHF.